This entry lists 14 T cell receptor beta chains sequenced from one sample in a study of blood T cells in healthy people across ages. The use of a sample-barcoded 5' primer and a J-beta primer mix characterized a second PCR of 7 to 11 cycles. TCRdb reprocessed the 5' RACE reads with MiXCR, giving one entry per CDR3 protein. The sample lists about 1.1 million distinct CDR3 sequences, less than 45% occurring once. Source material: blood. These TCRs come from a man aged 18 to 29 in good health.

This clonotype was picked up a small number of times. The rearrangement joins TRBV5-1 to TRBJ2-1; TRBD1 might be the D (7 bases). Germline V gene sequence: CDR1 SGHRS, CDR2 YFSETQ. V shed 1 base and J shed 0 bases, with 11 bases lying between them. This CDR3 comprises 16 residues. CDR3 in DNA: TGCGCCAGCAGCTTGAGGCGGGACAGCTCCTACAATGAGCAGTTCTTC. Residues: CASSLRRDSSYNEQFF.

The rearrangement links TRBV6-2 or TRBV6-3 to TRBJ2-5; 8 bases are a match to TRBD1. The DNA end is a closer match to TRBJ2-7, so the J assignment may be wrong. CDR3 size: 16 residues. From germline, CDR1 is MNHEY and CDR2 SVGEGT. This CDR3 is CASSYSTGEPTCEQYF. The CDR3 coding sequence is TGTGCCAGCAGTTACTCGACAGGGGAGCCTACCTGCGAGCAGTACTTC.

As for this clonotype: Relative to the germline gene, one junction end is altered; a read error may explain this. The V call is TRBV11-1, the J call TRBJ2-5; D assignment may be TRBD1 or TRBD2 (5 bases each). The end of the DNA fits TRBJ2-7 better, so the J call may be wrong. The CDR3 has 13 residues. The germline V gene encodes CDR1 SGHAT and CDR2 FQDESV (reference sequence). The CDR3 protein is CANSLLGTHEQYF. The CDR3 nucleotides are TGTGCCAACAGCTTATTAGGGACGCACGAGCAGTACTTC.

This clonotype appeared once. A single base separates this from a much larger clone, so it may be a read error. V and J are TRBV5-1 and TRBJ1-2; the D gene is possibly TRBD1 (6 bases). Germline assignment: CDR1 SGHRS and CDR2 YFSETQ. The CDR3 totals 17 residues. Trimming took 3 bases from V and 6 from J, leaving 24 bases between them. CDR3: CASSSRGPREIFDGYTF. The CDR3 nucleotides are TGCGCCAGCAGCTCACGGGGGCCGCGCGAAATTTTCGATGGCTACACCTTC.

This clonotype occurred a few times. Written as DNA, the CDR3 is TGCAGCGTTGAAGGGGGTCCTTCTGGGGCCAACGTCCTGACTTTC. Its protein product is CSVEGGPSGANVLTF. This chain joins TRBV29-1 and TRBJ2-6; the D is unclear. V lost 1 base, J lost 1 base, and 8 bases lay in between. The CDR3 spans 15 residues. Germline V gene data show CDR1 as SQVTM and CDR2 as ANQGSEA.

The genes are TRBV12-3 or TRBV12-4 and TRBJ2-7; 10 bases fit TRBD2. The CDR3 is 15 amino acids. J gave up 7 bases and V 5 bases, and 11 bases lay outside the gene matches. The DNA for the CDR3 is TGTGCCAGCAGTAAAAGCGGGGGGGCTTACAATGAGCAGTACTTC. Amino acids: CASSKSGGAYNEQYF.

The V and J genes are TRBV19 and TRBJ1-1; D may be TRBD1 (5 bases). V was trimmed by 8 bases and J by 0 bases, leaving 10 bases between them. This CDR3 region has 13 residues. Germline-derived CDR1 and CDR2 are LNHDA and SQIVND (reference sequence). The CDR3 sequence: CASAGTVNTEAFF. In nucleotides, the CDR3 is TGTGCCAGTGCCGGGACGGTGAACACTGAAGCTTTCTTT.

The chain has TRBV18 and TRBJ1-1; 7 bases match TRBD1. Trimming at V came to 4 bases and at J to 3 bases, leaving 5 bases not matched to a gene. Germline loops: CDR1 KGHSH, CDR2 LQKENI. CDR3 length: 14 residues. CDR3 sequence reads: CASSQSGGDTEAFF. The CDR3 DNA reads TGTGCCAGCTCACAATCAGGGGGGGACACTGAAGCTTTCTTT.

This clonotype came up a few times. This chain links TRBV12-3 or TRBV12-4 with TRBJ1-1; no reliable D call. Between the trimmed V and J ends, which lost 6 bases and 1 base, there was a span of 12 bases. This CDR3 is built from 14 residues. The CDR3 loop reads CASSYDGPNTEAFF. The CDR3, as DNA: TGTGCCAGCAGCTACGACGGACCGAACACTGAAGCTTTCTTT.

This clonotype came up a few times. This sequence joins TRBV29-1 and TRBJ1-1; 11 nucleotides line up with TRBD1. V trimming: 1 base; J trimming: 8 bases; junction bases outside the gene matches: 9. The CDR3 is 15 residues long. Germline V gene data show CDR1 as SQVTM and CDR2 as ANQGSEA. CDR3 sequence: CSVEVLGQGAEEAFF. CDR3 DNA: TGCAGCGTTGAAGTCCTAGGACAGGGGGCAGAGGAAGCTTTCTTT.

The chain employs TRBV4-3 and TRBJ2-7, with D perhaps TRBD1 (6 bases). Germline values: CDR1 LGHNA, CDR2 YSLEER. V gave up 3 bases and J gave up 2 bases, with 11 bases separating them. The CDR3 covers 14 residues. As DNA, the CDR3 is TGCGCCAGCAGCCAGACGACAGGACCCTACGAGCAGTACTTC. Translating it yields CASSQTTGPYEQYF.

This clonotype turned up a few times. The chain employs TRBV7-8 and TRBJ2-7; no reliable D call. The CDR3 spans 15 residues. Per the germline V gene, CDR1 is SGHVS and CDR2 is FQNEAQ. The germline V and J ends were trimmed by 6 bases and 3 bases, with 18 bases remaining between them. This chain's CDR3 is CASREHRGPSYEQYF. CDR3 DNA sequence: TGTGCCAGCAGGGAACACAGAGGACCCAGCTACGAGCAGTACTTC. The full variable domain, completed using reference TRBV7-8 and TRBJ2-7, is GAGVSQSPRYKVAKRGQDVALRCDPISGHVSLFWYQQALGQGPEFLTYFQNEAQLDKSGLPSDRFFAERPEGSVSTLKIQRTQQEDSAVYLCASREHRGPSYEQYFGPGTRLTVT.

In DNA form, the CDR3 reads TGTGCCAGCAGCCCGGGACAGGGGCGGGTTAATGAGCAGTTCTTC. Amino acids: CASSPGQGRVNEQFF. The chain has TRBV12-3 or TRBV12-4 and TRBJ2-1; 10 bases are shared with TRBD1. The CDR3 length is 15 residues. Trimming removed 6 bases from V and 7 bases from J; junction bases left unmatched: 9.

The CDR3 protein is CASPPGRRKTQYF. In DNA, the CDR3 is TGTGCCAGCCCCCCCGGGCGACGAAAGACCCAGTACTTC. This chain joins TRBV6-2 or TRBV6-3 and TRBJ2-5, with unresolved D. The V and J ends lost 8 bases and 6 bases respectively, with 16 bases between them. Germline loops: CDR1 MNHEY, CDR2 SVGEGT. This CDR3 is 13 amino acids long.